Each of the 18 T cell receptor beta chains below was sequenced from the same sample in a study of blood T cell repertoires in COVID-19. Sequencing used immunoSEQ multiplex PCR; TCRdb keeps in-frame clones, though not all of them. The sample consists of over 350,000 clones, approximately 88% of them appearing once. Input material: PBMCs or T cells enriched from blood (not recorded which). The receptor set was obtained from a woman in her 30s with acute COVID-19.

This sequence joins TRBV30 and TRBJ2-1; tentative D call: TRBD2 (7 bases). CDR1 and CDR2 from the germline V gene are GTSNPN and SVGIG (reference sequence). The V end lost 0 bases, the J end lost 3 bases, and 12 bases lay between the germline ends. The CDR3 is 15 residues long. The CDR3 loop is CAWSVRGGRYNEQFF. CDR3 nucleotides: TGTGCCTGGAGTGTACGCGGGGGCCGCTACAATGAGCAGTTCTTC.

The chain is built from TRBV9 and TRBJ1-3, with 8 bases that match TRBD1. CDR1 SGDLS and CDR2 YYNGEE come from the germline V gene. V lost 4 bases and J lost 0; bases outside the gene matches: 9. The CDR3 has 17 amino acids. The chain's CDR3 is CASSSLGQGTSGNTIYF. The CDR3 nucleotides are TGTGCCAGCAGCTCCTTAGGACAGGGAACCTCTGGAAACACCATATATTTT.

The chain joins TRBV5-1 to TRBJ2-4; 8 bases are a match to TRBD1. The CDR3 is 17 amino acids. Germline CDR1 reads SGHRS; CDR2 reads YFSETQ. After removal of 0 bases from V and 0 bases from J, the junction contained 5 bases not matched to a gene. The CDR3 sequence: CASSLVGQVLAKNIQYF. In DNA, the CDR3 is TGCGCCAGCAGCTTGGTGGGACAGGTGTTAGCCAAAAACATTCAGTACTTC.

The chain joins TRBV11-2 to TRBJ1-1, with TRBD1 matching 10 bases. The germline gives CDR1 SGHAT, CDR2 FQNNGV. V was pared by 0 bases and J by 4 bases, with 8 bases of the junction left unmatched. This CDR3 is 17 amino acids long. CDR3: CASSLDARGQGSTEAFF. The CDR3 DNA reads TGTGCCAGCAGCTTAGATGCCAGGGGACAGGGGAGCACTGAAGCTTTCTTT.

This rearrangement joins TRBV6-5 to TRBJ2-4; maybe TRBD1 (5 bases). The CDR3 sequence is 15 residues long. Trimming cost V 2 bases and J 7 bases, with 15 bases left between them. Looked up from germline, CDR1 is MNHEY and CDR2 is SVGAGI. The CDR3, as DNA: TGTGCCAGCAGTTACGGGGCCTCAGTGGGTAACATTCAGTACTTC. It is translated as CASSYGASVGNIQYF.

Details on this clone: Other DNA sequences of this sample code for an identical CDR3. V is TRBV24-1 and J is TRBJ2-7; 11 nucleotides line up with TRBD1. The CDR3 loop spans 14 amino acids. Germline V gives CDR1 KGHDR, CDR2 SFDVKD. V was clipped by 3 bases and J by 6 bases; unmatched bases: 3. The CDR3 loop reads CATSDPGTGGEQYF. The CDR3 DNA is TGTGCCACCAGTGATCCCGGGACAGGGGGCGAGCAGTACTTC.

V is TRBV5-6 and J is TRBJ1-2; D ambiguous. Germline V CDR1 and CDR2: SGHDT, YYEEEE. This CDR3 comprises 16 residues. V lost 0 bases, J lost 0 bases, and 12 bases lay in between. DNA for the CDR3: TGTGCCAGCAGCTTGGGGGTAGCAAGCCCTAACTATGGCTACACCTTC. Protein sequence: CASSLGVASPNYGYTF.

The chain has TRBV3-1 (or the pseudogene TRBV3-2) and TRBJ2-7, with 8 bases identical to TRBD1. The CDR3 length is 15 residues. Germline CDR1 reads LGHDT; CDR2 reads YNNKEL (reference sequence). J gave up 3 bases and V 5 bases, and 9 bases lay outside the gene matches. The CDR3: CASSDRDRPFYEQYF. CDR3 DNA: TGTGCCAGCAGCGACCGGGACAGGCCCTTCTACGAGCAGTACTTC.

The chain is built from TRBV6-5 and TRBJ2-7; 9 bases fit TRBD1. The ends lost 4 bases at V and 5 bases at J; junction bases unmatched: 12. The CDR3 spans 16 residues. From germline, CDR1 is MNHEY and CDR2 SVGAGI. This CDR3 reads CASSFTGTGSPHEQYF. The CDR3 DNA reads as TGTGCCAGCAGTTTCACCGGGACAGGGAGCCCCCACGAGCAGTACTTC.

The J gene is TRBJ2-7, the V gene TRBV27; 7 bases line up with TRBD2. This CDR3 is 13 amino acids long. Germline lookup yields CDR1 MNHEY and CDR2 SMNVEV (reference sequence). Germline trimming cut 5 bases from V and 3 bases from J; bases unmatched to any gene: 4. CDR3 loop: CASSQRGGYEQYF. CDR3 bases: TGTGCCAGCAGTCAGCGGGGCGGCTACGAGCAGTACTTC.

The chain uses TRBV29-1 and TRBJ2-7, with 8 bases identical to TRBD1. The V gene's germline CDR1 is SQVTM and CDR2 ANQGSEA. With 4 bases clipped from V and 3 bases from J, the junction kept 8 bases outside the gene matches. The CDR3 consists of 14 residues. This CDR3 reads CSVAGTGRSYEQYF. As DNA, the CDR3 is TGCAGCGTTGCGGGGACAGGCAGGAGCTACGAGCAGTACTTC.

The rearrangement joins TRBV7-8 to TRBJ2-7; 9 nucleotides agree with TRBD2. Germline-derived CDR1 and CDR2 are SGHVS and FQNEAQ. This CDR3 has 15 residues. Losses at the gene ends were 5 bases for V and 4 bases for J; bases not matched to a gene: 9. The DNA for the CDR3 is TGTGCCAGCAGCCCTAGCGGGGTAGGGAAATACGAGCAGTACTTC. It codes for CASSPSGVGKYEQYF. The variable domain in full, completed from reference TRBV7-8 and TRBJ2-7, reads GAGVSQSPRYKVAKRGQDVALRCDPISGHVSLFWYQQALGQGPEFLTYFQNEAQLDKSGLPSDRFFAERPEGSVSTLKIQRTQQEDSAVYLCASSPSGVGKYEQYFGPGTRLTVT.

The chain couples TRBV27 to TRBJ2-7; TRBD1 is a possible D gene (5 bases). The CDR3 is 14 residues long. Trimming took off 5 bases at V and 1 base at J, with 12 bases between the two ends. CDR1 is MNHEY, CDR2 SMNVEV, per germline (reference sequence). Here the CDR3 DNA reads TGTGCCAGCAGTCCCCCAGACAGATCCTACGAGCAGTACTTC. It yields the protein CASSPPDRSYEQYF.

J is TRBJ2-7 and V is TRBV19, with TRBD1 matching over 9 bases. CDR1 and CDR2 (germline): LNHDA, SQIVND (reference sequence). This CDR3 has 15 amino acids. V was clipped by 10 bases and J by 0 bases; unmatched bases: 10. The DNA of the CDR3 is TGTGCCACGACCCCGGGGACAGGGCCCTCCTACGAGCAGTACTTC. Encoded protein: CATTPGTGPSYEQYF.

This rearrangement joins TRBV7-6 to TRBJ2-7; tentatively, D is TRBD2 (5 bases). V lost 2 bases to trimming and J lost 6 bases, with 20 bases between them. Germline V CDR1 and CDR2: SGHVS, FNYEAQ. The CDR3 runs 16 residues. The CDR3 region has the DNA TGTGCCAGCAGCTTATGGGCAGCGGCTGTTACGAGCGAGCAGTACTTC. Protein: CASSLWAAAVTSEQYF.

The chain employs TRBV7-6 and TRBJ1-2, with 11 bases identical to TRBD1. This CDR3 has 14 residues. Germline values: CDR1 SGHVS, CDR2 FNYEAQ. The ends lost 5 bases at V and 8 bases at J; junction bases unmatched: 7. Written as DNA, the CDR3 is TGTGCCAGCAGCCCCGGACAGGGGGCCGGCGGCTACACCTTC. Amino acids: CASSPGQGAGGYTF.

The chain uses TRBV27 and TRBJ2-7; TRBD1 aligns across 7 bases. Germline CDR1 and CDR2: MNHEY and SMNVEV (reference sequence). J lost 2 bases, V lost 5 bases, and 9 bases had no gene match. The CDR3 runs 15 residues. In DNA, the CDR3 is TGTGCCAGCAGTCCCCGGACAGGCCGCCCCTACGAGCAGTACTTC. As protein: CASSPRTGRPYEQYF.

The chain joins TRBV18 to TRBJ2-2; 9 bases fit TRBD2. The germline gives CDR1 KGHSH, CDR2 LQKENI. The CDR3 totals 18 residues. Trimming took 3 bases from V and 3 from J; bases not matched to a gene: 11. The CDR3 reads CASSPGLAGPRHTGELFF. As DNA, the CDR3 is TGTGCCAGCTCACCGGGGCTAGCGGGGCCTCGGCACACCGGGGAGCTGTTTTTT. Complete variable domain (other parts from reference TRBV18 and TRBJ2-2): NAGVMQNPRHLVRRRGQEARLRCSPMKGHSHVYWYRQLPEEGLKFMVYLQKENIIDESGMPKERFSAEFPKEGPSILRIQQVVRGDSAAYFCASSPGLAGPRHTGELFFGEGSRLTVL.